The T cell receptor beta chain described here comes from a study of T cell changes during pregnancy in multiple sclerosis. TCRdb keeps only in-frame clones here, not all; method: immunoSEQ multiplex PCR. The table includes 40,000 or so clones, around 90% detected once. Trimming cost V 6 bases and J 3 bases; bases outside gene matches: 10. The CDR3 totals 16 residues. Germline-derived CDR1 and CDR2 are SGHNT and YYREEE (reference sequence). The clonotype comes from a female donor in good health, enrolled as a control in a pregnancy study. This chain joins TRBV5-4 and TRBJ2-7; 12 bases match TRBD2. The specimen was peripheral blood, collected in the third trimester of pregnancy. This CDR3 reads CASTKSGLAGSYEQYF. DNA of the CDR3: TGTGCCAGCACCAAATCTGGACTAGCGGGGAGCTACGAGCAGTACTTC.